These 27 T cell receptor beta chains share one sample of origin, sequenced in a study of T-cell memory formation after mild COVID-19 (dated by TCRdb to the early 2020s). The library was produced with 5' RACE. The sample was run on an Illumina NovaSeq 6000. The public reads were reanalyzed by TCRdb: fastp trimming at Q25, MiXCR alignment, in-frame beta chains only. Rows matching on CDR3 protein sequence are summarized as one entry with the most common DNA and genes. The sample table holds some 69,000 distinct CDR3 sequences, of which approximately 16% were seen once. The ten largest make up around 31% of the sample. Material: PBMCs or a T cell subset sorted from them (not recorded which). The receptors come from an adult woman who had mild COVID-19 (a few samples of this study predate the infection). The sample titles of this study are shuffled in the database, so cell type and time point are left out; the donor was told from shared clones.

This chain uses TRBV4-2 with TRBJ2-5; D may match TRBD1 or TRBD2 (6 bases each). CDR1 is LGHNA and CDR2 is YNFKEQ in the germline V gene. The length of the CDR3 is 14 residues. V lost 0 bases to trimming and J lost 4 bases, with 9 bases between them. The CDR3 region is CASSQEGGLETQYF. The CDR3, as DNA: TGTGCCAGCAGCCAAGAAGGGGGGTTAGAGACCCAGTACTTC.

This clonotype was seen only a few times. The V gene is TRBV29-1, the J gene TRBJ2-2, with unresolved D. Germline lookup yields CDR1 SQVTM and CDR2 ANQGSEA. CDR3 length: 11 residues. V dropped 0 bases and J dropped 8 bases, with 4 bases sitting between them. This CDR3 is CSVEDEGELFF. The CDR3 DNA follows: TGCAGCGTTGAAGATGAGGGGGAGCTGTTTTTT.

This chain links TRBV2 with TRBJ2-3, with D uncertain. Looked up from germline, CDR1 is SNHLY and CDR2 is FYNNEI. The V gene lost 6 bases and the J gene lost 3 bases, with 16 bases spanning the gap. CDR3 length: 15 residues. The CDR3 here is CASRAVEASTDTQYF. The CDR3 coding sequence is TGTGCCAGCAGGGCGGTAGAAGCTAGTACAGATACGCAGTATTTT.

This clonotype was recorded a few times. The chain couples TRBV12-3 or TRBV12-4 to TRBJ2-1; a possible D gene is TRBD1 (5 bases). CDR3 length equals 15 residues. The V end lost 3 bases, the J end lost 5 bases, and 14 bases lay between the germline ends. CDR3 sequence reads: CASSFAGWSDNEQFF. For the CDR3, the DNA is TGTGCCAGCAGTTTCGCAGGGTGGTCAGACAATGAGCAGTTCTTC.

This clonotype was found a few times. The chain is built from TRBV30 and TRBJ2-7, with no clear D. CDR3 length: 11 amino acids. In germline, CDR1 is GTSNPN, CDR2 SVGIG (reference sequence). V dropped 7 bases and J dropped 3 bases, with 10 bases sitting between them. The CDR3 loop is CASQDGYEQYF. CDR3 nucleotide sequence: TGTGCCTCCCAGGACGGCTACGAGCAGTACTTC.

This clonotype was seen a handful of times. V gene TRBV5-1 combines with J gene TRBJ2-7; TRBD2 matches 9 bases. The J segment lost 4 bases and the V segment lost 0 bases, leaving 8 bases of the junction unmatched. CDR1 and CDR2 (germline): SGHRS, YFSETQ. The CDR3 has 16 amino acids. The CDR3 DNA is TGCGCCAGCAGCTTGGTCGGTAGCGGGAGAGGATACGAGCAGTACTTC. Protein: CASSLVGSGRGYEQYF.

This clonotype was counted a few times. The chain is built from TRBV11-2 and TRBJ2-7, with 10 bases identical to TRBD2. The CDR3 has 16 amino acids. Trimming at V came to 6 bases and at J to 0 bases, leaving 8 bases not matched to a gene. Germline V lookup: CDR1 SGHAT, CDR2 FQNNGV. CDR3 coding DNA: TGTGCCAGCAGTCGAGCGACTAGCGGGCCCTCCTACGAGCAGTACTTC. Encoded protein: CASSRATSGPSYEQYF.

The chain is built from TRBV29-1 and TRBJ2-3; unclear D gene. The germline gives CDR1 SQVTM, CDR2 ANQGSEA. Trimming left V 6 bases short and J 0 bases short, with 10 bases between. The CDR3 is 13 residues long. The DNA of the CDR3 is TGCAGCGTCCCCCCCGAAAGCACAGATACGCAGTATTTT. Translating gives CSVPPESTDTQYF.

This chain uses TRBV5-1 with TRBJ2-7, with 7 bases lining up with TRBD2. The junction had 9 bases not matched to a gene; V was cut back by 6 bases and J by 3 bases. CDR1 SGHRS and CDR2 YFSETQ come from the germline V gene. This CDR3 is 14 amino acids long. The CDR3 here is CASTPGEGSYEQYF. CDR3 in DNA: TGCGCCAGCACCCCGGGGGAGGGGAGCTACGAGCAGTACTTC.

This clonotype came up a few times. The rearrangement links TRBV9 to TRBJ1-2, with D maybe TRBD1 (5 bases). This CDR3 spans 13 amino acids. Germline lookup yields CDR1 SGDLS and CDR2 YYNGEE. Deletions cut 3 bases from V and 5 bases from J, with 11 bases between. DNA of the CDR3: TGTGCCAGCAGCGGGGGATCAGGGTATGGCTACACCTTC. Its protein is CASSGGSGYGYTF.

This rearrangement joins TRBV6-5 to TRBJ2-7, with 9 bases identical to TRBD1. V lost 5 bases and J lost 3; bases outside the gene matches: 5. CDR1 MNHEY and CDR2 SVGAGI come from the germline V gene. The CDR3 is 14 amino acids. The CDR3 loop is CASSTGQGYYEQYF. The DNA for the CDR3 is TGTGCCAGCAGTACGGGACAGGGCTACTACGAGCAGTACTTC.

The chain is built from TRBV5-1 and TRBJ1-5; a weak D match, TRBD1 (5 bases). This CDR3 has 15 residues. Germline V CDR1 and CDR2: SGHRS, YFSETQ. V lost 3 bases to trimming and J lost 7 bases, with 17 bases between them. The CDR3 reads CASSYTPGSRQPQHF. For the CDR3, the DNA is TGCGCCAGCAGCTATACTCCAGGGTCGAGGCAGCCCCAGCATTTT.

This clonotype was seen only a few times. The chain employs TRBV15 and TRBJ1-5, with D possibly matching TRBD1 (6 bases). Germline CDR1 reads LNHNV; CDR2 reads YYDKDF (reference sequence). The CDR3 extends over 15 amino acids. The V end was cut by 2 bases, the J end by 6 bases, with 14 bases between. As DNA, the CDR3 is TGTGCCACCAGCAGATGGGGGGGCGTAGGTCAGCCCCAGCATTTT. This gives the protein CATSRWGGVGQPQHF.

This sequence joins TRBV12-3 or TRBV12-4 and TRBJ2-7; TRBD2 might be the D (6 bases). The CDR3 extends over 14 amino acids. V lost 5 bases to trimming and J lost 3 bases, with 14 bases between them. The CDR3 spells CASSPRGRNYEQYF. DNA for the CDR3: TGTGCCAGCAGTCCCCGGGGGAGAAACTACGAGCAGTACTTC.

The chain joins TRBV4-3 to TRBJ2-1, with 7 bases fitting TRBD2. The CDR3 has 15 residues. The V gene's germline CDR1 is LGHNA and CDR2 YSLEER. Trimming at V came to 3 bases and at J to 10 bases, leaving 12 bases not matched to a gene. The CDR3 DNA reads TGCGCCAGCAGCCATACGAACCCCTCGGGAGGAGAGCAGTTCTTC. Its translation: CASSHTNPSGGEQFF.

This clonotype occurred many times. The V gene is TRBV5-5, the J gene TRBJ2-4; 9 nucleotides match TRBD1. V shed 4 bases, J shed 6 bases, and the junction held 8 bases outside the gene matches. The germline gives CDR1 SGHKS, CDR2 YYEKEE (reference sequence). CDR3 length: 15 residues. CDR3 sequence: CASSMDRGDGNIQYF. The CDR3 DNA sequence: TGTGCCAGCAGCATGGACAGGGGCGATGGAAACATTCAGTACTTC.

The V call is TRBV5-1, the J call TRBJ1-2; D is uncertain. The CDR3 covers 13 residues. Germline V gives CDR1 SGHRS, CDR2 YFSETQ. The V and J ends lost 0 bases and 6 bases respectively, with 9 bases between them. The CDR3 loop reads CASSLEAEDGYTF. The CDR3 DNA is TGCGCCAGCAGCTTGGAAGCAGAAGATGGCTACACCTTC.

J is TRBJ2-7 and V is TRBV2; D assignment may be TRBD1 or TRBD2 (5 bases each). Germline loops: CDR1 SNHLY, CDR2 FYNNEI. The CDR3 has 15 amino acids. The germline V and J ends were trimmed by 3 bases and 3 bases, with 15 bases remaining between them. DNA of the CDR3: TGTGCCAGCAGTGATACAGAGGGGCTGATCTACGAGCAGTACTTC. Translating gives CASSDTEGLIYEQYF.

In this sample, this clonotype turned up a few times. This chain joins TRBV29-1 and TRBJ2-7, with 7 bases fitting TRBD1. The CDR3 length is 13 residues. Unmatched junction bases numbered 5, after V lost 4 bases and J lost 2 bases. Germline V gene sequence: CDR1 SQVTM, CDR2 ANQGSEA. The CDR3 nucleotides read TGCAGCGTTGCGGGACAGTATACCTACGAGCAGTACTTC. This gives the protein CSVAGQYTYEQYF.

In its sample, this clonotype was seen a few times. V usage is TRBV11-2 and J usage is TRBJ1-1, with a weak D call TRBD1 (6 bases). Germline V lookup: CDR1 SGHAT, CDR2 FQNNGV. Trimming took 3 bases from V and 7 from J, leaving 12 bases between them. The CDR3 runs 13 residues. The CDR3 loop is CASSLGAPNEAFF. The CDR3 bases are TGTGCCAGCAGCTTGGGGGCCCCAAATGAAGCTTTCTTT. Complete variable domain (other parts from reference TRBV11-2 and TRBJ1-1): EAGVAQSPRYKIIEKRQSVAFWCNPISGHATLYWYQQILGQGPKLLIQFQNNGVVDDSQLPKDRFSAERLKGVDSTLKIQPAKLEDSAVYLCASSLGAPNEAFFGQGTRLTVV.

This clonotype was seen more than once but under ten times. The chain carries TRBV7-9 and TRBJ2-5, with 9 bases lining up with TRBD1. Germline V gene sequence: CDR1 SEHNR, CDR2 FQNEAQ (reference sequence). The trim removed 6 bases at V and 4 bases at J, leaving 6 bases unmatched. This CDR3 has 14 amino acids. This chain's CDR3 is CASRRQGGRETQYF. Written as DNA, the CDR3 is TGTGCCAGCAGGCGACAGGGGGGCAGAGAGACCCAGTACTTC.

J is TRBJ2-7 and V is TRBV9; no reliable D call. This CDR3 contains 14 residues. Germline V lookup: CDR1 SGDLS, CDR2 YYNGEE. V shed 0 bases and J shed 6 bases, with 13 bases lying between them. This CDR3 is CASSVATYGGEQYF. The CDR3 DNA is TGTGCCAGCAGCGTAGCTACGTACGGCGGCGAGCAGTACTTC. Combining the CDR3 with reference TRBV9 and TRBJ2-7 gives the whole variable domain DSGVTQTPKHLITATGQRVTLRCSPRSGDLSVYWYQQSLDQGLQFLIQYYNGEERAKGNILERFSAQQFPDLHSELNLSSLELGDSALYFCASSVATYGGEQYFGPGTRLTVT.

The rearrangement uses TRBV27 and TRBJ2-6, with D unresolved. Germline V gives CDR1 MNHEY, CDR2 SMNVEV (reference sequence). The CDR3 is 15 amino acids. The ends were cut back, 0 bases at V and 0 bases at J, with 3 bases in the middle. The CDR3 DNA sequence: TGTGCCAGCAGTTTATCGGCCTCTGGGGCCAACGTCCTGACTTTC. It is translated as CASSLSASGANVLTF.

The rearrangement links TRBV5-1 to TRBJ2-7; TRBD1 matches at 10 bases. Germline V gene lookup returns CDR1 SGHRS and CDR2 YFSETQ. With 0 bases clipped from V and 0 bases from J, the junction kept 6 bases outside the gene matches. This CDR3 has 17 residues. CDR3 sequence (DNA): TGCGCCAGCAGCTTGGCCCCTGGGACAGGGGACTCCTACGAGCAGTACTTC. Its protein is CASSLAPGTGDSYEQYF.

The rearrangement links TRBV25-1 to TRBJ2-3; D is perhaps TRBD2 (5 bases). The CDR3 is made up of 12 amino acids. Trimming took 6 bases from V and 6 from J, leaving 10 bases between them. Germline CDR1 and CDR2: MGHDK and SYGVNS. The CDR3 sequence is CASREGFDTQYF. The CDR3 nucleotides are TGTGCCAGCAGAGAGGGTTTCGATACGCAGTATTTT.

A few counts support this clonotype. The rearrangement links TRBV29-1 to TRBJ2-1; 10 nucleotides match TRBD2. This CDR3 region has 15 residues. Per germline, CDR1 SQVTM and CDR2 ANQGSEA. V lost 7 bases, J lost 3 bases, and 9 bases stayed unmatched. DNA for the CDR3: TGCAGCGCTGATGCAGCGGGGGGGCGCTACAATGAGCAGTTCTTC. It encodes CSADAAGGRYNEQFF.

V gene TRBV11-2 combines with J gene TRBJ2-6; no reliable D call. Germline V gene data show CDR1 as SGHAT and CDR2 as FQNNGV. Between the trimmed V and J ends, which lost 5 bases and 10 bases, there was a span of 3 bases. The CDR3 has 10 amino acids. The CDR3 DNA reads TGTGCCAGCAGCGGTAACGTCCTGACTTTC. This gives the protein CASSGNVLTF.